These T cell receptor beta chains were read from a single sample in a study of shared clonotypes between healthy human individuals. Sequenced by immunoSEQ multiplex PCR; TCRdb stores in-frame clones only, minus some. The sample records roughly 2,000,000 clones, about 95% being singletons. Sequences were obtained from naive CD8+ T cells sorted from blood. These receptors were obtained from a man younger than 35 in good health. CDR3s include the opening cysteine and the closing phenylalanine or tryptophan. The D gene is left open where the match is weak. Rows give clone size only sometimes, using once, few, many, or a class for an expanded clone.

size	V	D	J	CDR3	DNA
NA	TRBV4-3	NA	TRBJ2-2	CASSQDWTATGELFF	TGCGCCAGCAGCCAAGATTGGACCGCCACCGGGGAGCTGTTTTTT
NA	TRBV27	TRBD2	TRBJ2-3	CASSPGTSGSTDTQYF	TGTGCCAGCAGCCCCGGGACTAGCGGCAGCACAGATACGCAGTATTTT
NA	TRBV7-2	TRBD2	TRBJ2-7	CASSARLAGLNYEQYF	TGTGCCAGCAGCGCCCGACTAGCGGGGCTTAACTACGAGCAGTACTTC
NA	TRBV13	NA	TRBJ2-5	CASSLVRLAGETQYF	TGTGCCAGCAGCTTAGTCCGCTTGGCAGGAGAGACCCAGTACTTC
NA	TRBV5-6	NA	TRBJ2-1	CASSLVGAWVFNEQFF	TGTGCCAGCAGCTTGGTTGGGGCGTGGGTGTTTAATGAGCAGTTCTTC
NA	TRBV30	TRBD1	TRBJ2-7	CAWSVIETGGSYEQYF	TGTGCCTGGAGTGTAATCGAGACAGGGGGTTCCTACGAGCAGTACTTC
once	TRBV27	TRBD1	TRBJ2-7	CASSPGQGNLGEQYF	TGTGCCAGCAGTCCCGGACAGGGGAACTTGGGCGAGCAGTACTTC
NA	TRBV5-4	NA	TRBJ2-2	CASSLWAGELFF	TGTGCCAGCAGCTTGTGGGCCGGGGAGCTGTTTTTT
NA	TRBV7-6	NA	TRBJ1-3	CASSAETAGNTIYF	TGTGCCAGCAGTGCCGAGACTGCTGGAAACACCATATATTTT
NA	TRBV28	NA	TRBJ2-7	CASSLPPSGALPYEQYF	TGTGCCAGCAGCCTCCCCCCATCGGGGGCCCTACCTTACGAGCAGTACTTC
NA	TRBV7-9	NA	TRBJ1-2	CASSLTGPNYGYTF	TGTGCCAGCAGCTTAACGGGACCTAACTATGGCTACACCTTC
NA	TRBV27	NA	TRBJ1-2	CASSWGASYGYTF	TGTGCCAGCAGTTGGGGGGCGAGCTATGGCTACACCTTC
NA	TRBV7-9	NA	TRBJ2-2	CASSLIPGELFF	TGTGCCAGCAGCTTGATCCCCGGGGAGCTGTTTTTT
NA	TRBV21-1	NA	TRBJ2-1	CASSKGRASADNEQFF	TGTGCCAGCAGCAAGGGTCGGGCTAGCGCTGACAATGAGCAGTTCTTC
NA	TRBV9	TRBD1	TRBJ2-1	CASSVAGTGVNEQFF	TGTGCCAGCAGCGTAGCGGGGACAGGGGTAAATGAGCAGTTCTTC
NA	TRBV11-2	NA	TRBJ1-1	CASSLGPNTEAFF	TGTGCCAGCAGCCTGGGTCCTAACACTGAAGCTTTCTTT
NA	TRBV6-1	TRBD2	TRBJ2-3	CASSLPSGGADTQYF	TGTGCCAGCAGTCTCCCCAGCGGGGGTGCAGATACGCAGTATTTT
NA	TRBV28	NA	TRBJ2-7	CASRDMTQGSYEQYF	TGTGCCAGCAGGGATATGACTCAAGGCTCCTACGAGCAGTACTTC
NA	TRBV6-6	NA	TRBJ2-1	CAFGADNEQFF	TGTGCATTTGGGGCGGACAATGAGCAGTTCTTC
NA	TRBV9	TRBD1	TRBJ2-2	CASSPTGGADTGELFF	TGTGCCAGCAGCCCGACAGGGGGCGCGGACACCGGGGAGCTGTTTTTT
NA	TRBV7-8	NA	TRBJ2-3	CASSIRQDLPTDTQYF	TGTGCCAGCAGCATAAGACAGGATCTTCCCACAGATACGCAGTATTTT
NA	TRBV28	NA	TRBJ1-2	CASRFAGGDYGYTF	TGTGCCAGCAGATTCGCCGGGGGCGACTATGGCTACACCTTC
NA	TRBV28	NA	TRBJ1-3	CASSFRGAGNTIYF	TGTGCCAGCAGTTTCCGAGGGGCTGGAAACACCATATATTTT
NA	TRBV27	NA	TRBJ2-2	CASSFRGTVNTGELFF	TGTGCCAGCAGTTTTCGCGGGACGGTGAACACCGGGGAGCTGTTTTTT
NA	TRBV19	NA	TRBJ1-1	CASSLGPALGDTEAFF	TGTGCCAGTAGTCTGGGACCGGCATTAGGTGACACTGAAGCTTTCTTT